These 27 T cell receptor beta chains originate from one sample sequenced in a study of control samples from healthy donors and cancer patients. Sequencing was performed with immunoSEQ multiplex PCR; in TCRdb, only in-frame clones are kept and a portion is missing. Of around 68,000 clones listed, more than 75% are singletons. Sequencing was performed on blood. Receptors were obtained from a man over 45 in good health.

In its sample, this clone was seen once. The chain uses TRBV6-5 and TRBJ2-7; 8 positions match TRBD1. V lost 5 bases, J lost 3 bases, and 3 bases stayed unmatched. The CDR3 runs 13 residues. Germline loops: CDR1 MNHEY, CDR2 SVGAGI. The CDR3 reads CASSRTGNYEQYF. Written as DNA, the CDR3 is TGTGCCAGCAGTCGGACAGGGAACTACGAGCAGTACTTC.

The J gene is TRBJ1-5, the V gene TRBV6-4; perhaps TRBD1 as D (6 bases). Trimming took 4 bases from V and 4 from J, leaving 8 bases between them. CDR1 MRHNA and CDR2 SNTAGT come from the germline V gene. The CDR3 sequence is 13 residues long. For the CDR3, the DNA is TGTGCCAGCAGTGTAACAGGGAATCAGCCCCAGCATTTT. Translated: CASSVTGNQPQHF.

CDR3 coding DNA: TGTGCCAGCAGCTTAGGTACTACGGGAGAGACCCAGTACTTC. Translating it yields CASSLGTTGETQYF. The chain links TRBV11-2 to TRBJ2-5, with D unclear. The CDR3 totals 14 residues. V was clipped by 1 base and J by 4 bases, with 10 bases between them. Germline CDR1 is SGHAT and CDR2 is FQNNGV.

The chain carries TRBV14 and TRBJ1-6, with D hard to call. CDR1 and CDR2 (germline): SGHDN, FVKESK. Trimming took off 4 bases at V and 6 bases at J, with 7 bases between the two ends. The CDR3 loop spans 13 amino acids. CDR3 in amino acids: CASSPRTNSPLHF. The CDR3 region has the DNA TGTGCCAGCAGCCCGAGAACTAATTCACCCCTCCACTTT.

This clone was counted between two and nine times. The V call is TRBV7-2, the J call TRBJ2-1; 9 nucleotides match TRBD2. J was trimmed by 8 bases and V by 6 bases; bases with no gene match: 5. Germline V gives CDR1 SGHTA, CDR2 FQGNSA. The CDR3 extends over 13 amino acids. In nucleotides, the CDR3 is TGTGCCAGCAGGGAGCGGGAGGTAGATGAGCAGTTCTTC. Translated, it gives CASREREVDEQFF.

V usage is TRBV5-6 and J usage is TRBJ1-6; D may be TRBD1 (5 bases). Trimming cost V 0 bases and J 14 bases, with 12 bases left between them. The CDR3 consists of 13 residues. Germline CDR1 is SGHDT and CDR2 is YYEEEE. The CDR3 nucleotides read TGTGCCAGCAGCTTGGCCTTCGGGGGGTCCCTCCACTTT. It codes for CASSLAFGGSLHF.

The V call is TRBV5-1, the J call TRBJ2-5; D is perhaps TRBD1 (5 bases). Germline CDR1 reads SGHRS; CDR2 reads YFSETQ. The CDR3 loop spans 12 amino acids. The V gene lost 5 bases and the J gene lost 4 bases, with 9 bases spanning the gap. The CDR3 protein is CASRQGTETQYF. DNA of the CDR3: TGCGCCAGCAGGCAGGGTACAGAGACCCAGTACTTC.

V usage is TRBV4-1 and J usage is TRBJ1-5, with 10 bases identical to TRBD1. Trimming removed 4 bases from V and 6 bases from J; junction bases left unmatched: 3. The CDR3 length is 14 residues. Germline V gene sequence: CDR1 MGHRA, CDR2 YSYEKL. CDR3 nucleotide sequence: TGCGCCAGCAGCCGCGGACAGGGGGTTCAGCCCCAGCATTTT. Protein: CASSRGQGVQPQHF.

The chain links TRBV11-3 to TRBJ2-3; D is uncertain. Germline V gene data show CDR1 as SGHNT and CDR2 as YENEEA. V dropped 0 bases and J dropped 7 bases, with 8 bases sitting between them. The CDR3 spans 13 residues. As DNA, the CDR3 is TGTGCCAGCAGCTTAGAGGCCCCCCATACGCAGTATTTT. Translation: CASSLEAPHTQYF.

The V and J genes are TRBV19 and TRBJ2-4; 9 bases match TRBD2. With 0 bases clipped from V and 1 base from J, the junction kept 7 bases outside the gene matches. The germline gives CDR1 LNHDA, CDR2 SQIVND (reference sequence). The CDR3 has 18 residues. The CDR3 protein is CASSIDPASGTAKNIQYF. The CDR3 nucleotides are TGTGCCAGTAGTATAGATCCGGCTAGCGGGACGGCCAAAAACATTCAGTACTTC.

The CDR3 DNA reads as TGTGCCAGTAGGAAGGGGGGCTCAGATGAAAAACTGTTTTTT. Translated, it gives CASRKGGSDEKLFF. The chain carries TRBV19 and TRBJ1-4, with D possibly matching TRBD1 (6 bases). The V end lost 6 bases, the J end lost 6 bases, and 14 bases lay between the germline ends. The CDR3 spans 14 residues. CDR1 and CDR2 from the germline V gene are LNHDA and SQIVND (reference sequence).

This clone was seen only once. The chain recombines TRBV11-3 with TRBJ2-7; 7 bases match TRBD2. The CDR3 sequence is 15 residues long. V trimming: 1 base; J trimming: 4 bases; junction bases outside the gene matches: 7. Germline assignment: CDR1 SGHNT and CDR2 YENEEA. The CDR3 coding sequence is TGTGCCAGCAGCTTAGCTGCGGGAGAGGGATACGAGCAGTACTTC. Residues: CASSLAAGEGYEQYF.

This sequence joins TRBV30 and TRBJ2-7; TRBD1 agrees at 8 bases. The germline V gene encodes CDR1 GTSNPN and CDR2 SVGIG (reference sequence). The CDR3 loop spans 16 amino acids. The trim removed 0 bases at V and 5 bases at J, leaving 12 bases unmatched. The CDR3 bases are TGTGCCTGGAGTGTAATTTGGACAGGGAAAGTTGACGAGCAGTACTTC. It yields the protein CAWSVIWTGKVDEQYF.

The chain's CDR3 is CASSIGLGLGVGETQYF. For the CDR3, the DNA is TGTGCCAGTAGTATCGGGTTGGGCCTAGGGGTTGGAGAGACCCAGTACTTC. The chain joins TRBV19 to TRBJ2-5; D possibly corresponds to TRBD1 (5 bases). V lost 3 bases to trimming and J lost 4 bases, with 21 bases between them. CDR3 length equals 17 residues. Germline CDR1 reads LNHDA; CDR2 reads SQIVND (reference sequence).

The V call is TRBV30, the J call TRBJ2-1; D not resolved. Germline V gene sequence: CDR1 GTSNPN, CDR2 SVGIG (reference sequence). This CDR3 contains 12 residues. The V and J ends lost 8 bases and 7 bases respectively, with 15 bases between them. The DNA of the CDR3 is TGTGCCCGCCGCGGCATTGCGAATGAGCAGTTCTTC. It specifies CARRGIANEQFF.

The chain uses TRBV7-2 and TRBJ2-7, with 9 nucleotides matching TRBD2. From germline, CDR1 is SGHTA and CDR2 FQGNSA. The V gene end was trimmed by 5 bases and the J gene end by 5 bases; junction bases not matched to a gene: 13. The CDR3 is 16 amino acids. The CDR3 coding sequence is TGTGCCAGCAGCCCCTTTCGTCGAGCGGGAGGAAACGAGCAGTACTTC. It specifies CASSPFRRAGGNEQYF.

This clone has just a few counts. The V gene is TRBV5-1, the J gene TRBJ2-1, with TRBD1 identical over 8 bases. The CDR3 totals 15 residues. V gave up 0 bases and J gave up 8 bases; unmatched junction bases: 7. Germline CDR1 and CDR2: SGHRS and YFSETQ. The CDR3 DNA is TGCGCCAGCAGCTTGGCCCAGGGGGCTCACGATGAGCAGTTCTTC. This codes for CASSLAQGAHDEQFF.

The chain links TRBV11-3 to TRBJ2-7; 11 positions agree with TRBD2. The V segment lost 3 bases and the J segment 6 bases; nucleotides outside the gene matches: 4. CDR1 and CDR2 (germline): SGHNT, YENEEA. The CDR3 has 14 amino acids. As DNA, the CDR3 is TGTGCCAGCAGCTTGGGACTAGCGGCATCCGAGCAGTACTTC. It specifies CASSLGLAASEQYF.

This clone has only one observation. The CDR3 sequence is CASSPGLAGSGTQYF. The CDR3 DNA follows: TGTGCCAGCAGCCCGGGACTAGCGGGATCCGGTACGCAGTATTTT. V is TRBV6-5 and J is TRBJ2-3, with 13 bases lining up with TRBD2. CDR3 length equals 15 residues. With 6 bases clipped from V and 8 bases from J, the junction kept 8 bases outside the gene matches. Germline values: CDR1 MNHEY, CDR2 SVGAGI.

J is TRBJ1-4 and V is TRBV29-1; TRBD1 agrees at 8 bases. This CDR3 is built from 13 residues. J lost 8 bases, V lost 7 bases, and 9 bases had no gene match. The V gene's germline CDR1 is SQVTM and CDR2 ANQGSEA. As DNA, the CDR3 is TGCAGCGCTCAACAGGGGGTGGCGGAAAAACTGTTTTTT. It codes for CSAQQGVAEKLFF. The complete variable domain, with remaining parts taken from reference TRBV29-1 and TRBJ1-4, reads SAVISQKPSRDICQRGTSLTIQCQVDSQVTMMFWYRQQPGQSLTLIATANQGSEATYESGFVIDKFPISRPNLTFSTLTVSNMSPEDSSIYLCSAQQGVAEKLFFGSGTQLSVL.

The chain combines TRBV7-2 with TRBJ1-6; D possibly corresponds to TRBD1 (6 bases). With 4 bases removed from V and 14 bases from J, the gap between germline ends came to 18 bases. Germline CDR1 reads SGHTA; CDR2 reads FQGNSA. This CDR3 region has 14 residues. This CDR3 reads CASSSPGTGATLHF. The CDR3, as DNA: TGTGCCAGCAGCTCCCCCGGTACGGGGGCCACCCTCCACTTT.

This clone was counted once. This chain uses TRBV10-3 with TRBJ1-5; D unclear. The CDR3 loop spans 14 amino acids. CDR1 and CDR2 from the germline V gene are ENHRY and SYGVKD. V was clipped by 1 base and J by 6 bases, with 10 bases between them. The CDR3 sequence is CAISELETPQPQHF. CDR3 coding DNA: TGTGCCATCAGTGAGTTAGAGACACCTCAGCCCCAGCATTTT.

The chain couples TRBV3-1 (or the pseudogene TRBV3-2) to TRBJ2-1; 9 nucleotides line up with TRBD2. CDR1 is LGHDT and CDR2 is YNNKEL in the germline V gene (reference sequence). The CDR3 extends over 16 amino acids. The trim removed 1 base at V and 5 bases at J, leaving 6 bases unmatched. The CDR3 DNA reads TGTGCCAGCAGCCAAGCTGCTAGCGGGAATCACAATGAGCAGTTCTTC. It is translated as CASSQAASGNHNEQFF.

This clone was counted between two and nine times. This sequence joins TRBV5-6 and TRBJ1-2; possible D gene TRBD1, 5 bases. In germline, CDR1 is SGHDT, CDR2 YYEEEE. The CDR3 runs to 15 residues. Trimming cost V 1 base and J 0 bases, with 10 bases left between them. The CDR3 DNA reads TGTGCCAGCAGCTTGTTTACAGGCACTAACTATGGCTACACCTTC. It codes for CASSLFTGTNYGYTF.

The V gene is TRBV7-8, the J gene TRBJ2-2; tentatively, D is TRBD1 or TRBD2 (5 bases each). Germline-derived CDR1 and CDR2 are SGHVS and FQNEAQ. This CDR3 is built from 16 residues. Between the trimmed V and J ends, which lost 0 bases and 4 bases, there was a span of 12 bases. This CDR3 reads CASSLAGDGPTGELFF. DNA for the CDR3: TGTGCCAGCAGCTTAGCCGGGGACGGACCCACCGGGGAGCTGTTTTTT.

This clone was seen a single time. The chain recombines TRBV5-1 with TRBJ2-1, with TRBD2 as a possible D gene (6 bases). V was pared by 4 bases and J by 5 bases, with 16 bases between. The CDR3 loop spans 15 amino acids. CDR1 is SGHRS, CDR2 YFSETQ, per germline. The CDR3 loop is CASSPGDRKNNEQFF. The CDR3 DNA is TGCGCCAGCAGCCCGGGAGATAGGAAGAACAATGAGCAGTTCTTC.

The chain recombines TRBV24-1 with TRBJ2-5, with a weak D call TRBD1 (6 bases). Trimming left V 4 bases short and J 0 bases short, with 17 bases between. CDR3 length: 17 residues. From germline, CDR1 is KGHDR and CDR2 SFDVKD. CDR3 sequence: CATSDPLQGDYQETQYF. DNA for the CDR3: TGTGCCACCAGTGACCCCTTACAGGGAGACTACCAAGAGACCCAGTACTTC.